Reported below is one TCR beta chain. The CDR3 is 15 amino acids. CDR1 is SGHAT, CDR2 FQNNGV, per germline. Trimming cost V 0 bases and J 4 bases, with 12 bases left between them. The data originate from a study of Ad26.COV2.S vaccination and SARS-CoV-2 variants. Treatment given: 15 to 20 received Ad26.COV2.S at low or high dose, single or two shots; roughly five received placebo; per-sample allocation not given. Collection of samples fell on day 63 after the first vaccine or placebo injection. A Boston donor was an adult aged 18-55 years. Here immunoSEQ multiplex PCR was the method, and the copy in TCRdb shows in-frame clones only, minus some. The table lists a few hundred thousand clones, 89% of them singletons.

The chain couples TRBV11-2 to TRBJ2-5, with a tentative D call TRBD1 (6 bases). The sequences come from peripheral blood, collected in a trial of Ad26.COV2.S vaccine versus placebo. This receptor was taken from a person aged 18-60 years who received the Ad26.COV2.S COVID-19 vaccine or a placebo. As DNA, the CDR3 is TGTGCCAGCAGCTTAGATGGGTCCAGGGGAGAGACCCAGTACTTC. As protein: CASSLDGSRGETQYF.